These T cell receptor beta chains were read from a single sample in a study of T cell responses to AZD1222 COVID-19 vaccine. Sequencing used immunoSEQ multiplex PCR; TCRdb keeps in-frame clones, though not all of them. The table lists roughly 140,000 clones, roughly 92% of them singletons. The material sequenced was peripheral blood, taken on day 0 of AZD1222 vaccination. These TCRs come from an adult in good health. Both conserved end residues are part of each CDR3. D genes are given only for firm matches. The size of a clone is reported for some rows only, either as once, few or many, or as a class for expanded clones.

>TRBJ2-2|NA|TRBV6-5|NA
CASRDINGELFF
TGTGCCAGCAGGGACATTAACGGGGAGCTGTTTTTT
>TRBJ2-5|NA|TRBV12-5|NA
CASGLNFRSAQYF
TGTGCTAGTGGTTTGAATTTTAGGTCGGCCCAGTACTTC
>TRBJ2-3|NA|TRBV19|NA
CASSIWGGLGTDTQYF
TGTGCCAGTAGTATCTGGGGCGGACTCGGCACAGATACGCAGTATTTT
>TRBJ1-2|NA|TRBV4-1|NA
CASSVRSEGSMIGGYTF
TGCGCCAGCAGCGTTCGTTCAGAGGGGAGTATGATAGGTGGCTACACCTTC
>TRBJ2-1|NA|TRBV7-6|TRBD2
CASSTTSGSSYNEQFF
TGTGCCAGCAGCACGACTAGCGGGAGCTCCTACAATGAGCAGTTCTTC
>TRBJ1-5|NA|TRBV28|TRBD1
CASSPTINRQGNQPQHF
TGTGCCAGCAGTCCCACTATTAATAGACAGGGTAATCAGCCCCAGCATTTT
>TRBJ2-3|NA|TRBV30|TRBD1
CAWRGQVTDTQYF
TGTGCCTGGAGAGGACAGGTTACAGATACGCAGTATTTT
>TRBJ2-2|NA|TRBV11-2|NA
CASSLQGLQGGELFF
TGTGCCAGCAGCTTACAGGGGCTTCAGGGCGGGGAGCTGTTTTTT
>TRBJ1-6|NA|TRBV9|NA
CASSVGNWNSPLHF
TGTGCCAGCAGCGTAGGAAACTGGAATTCACCCCTCCACTTT
>TRBJ1-1|NA|TRBV28|NA
CASEKTGLSEAFF
TGTGCCAGCGAGAAAACAGGGTTGTCTGAAGCTTTCTTT
>TRBJ1-5|few|TRBV3-1/TRBV3-2|NA
CASSLSNQPQHF
TGTGCCAGCAGCCTTAGCAATCAGCCCCAGCATTTT
>TRBJ1-5|NA|TRBV27|NA
CASRPQTGYDNQPQHF
TGTGCCAGCAGACCTCAAACAGGATATGACAATCAGCCCCAGCATTTT
>TRBJ2-6|few|TRBV18|NA
CASSPALQSSGANVLTF
TGTGCCAGCTCACCAGCTTTGCAGAGCTCTGGGGCCAACGTCCTGACTTTC
>TRBJ2-5|NA|TRBV27|TRBD2
CASSESGRGQTQYF
TGTGCCAGCAGTGAAAGCGGGAGAGGGCAGACCCAGTACTTC
>TRBJ2-3|once|TRBV29-1|TRBD1
CSAAQGKGTDTQYF
TGCAGCGCTGCACAGGGGAAGGGGACAGATACGCAGTATTTT
>TRBJ2-5|NA|TRBV4-1|TRBD2
CASSQEASGGAQETQYF
TGCGCCAGCAGCCAAGAAGCTAGCGGGGGGGCTCAAGAGACCCAGTACTTC
>TRBJ2-1|NA|TRBV6-4|NA
CASSDGEGEQFF
TGTGCCAGCAGTGACGGGGAAGGGGAGCAGTTCTTC
>TRBJ1-6|NA|TRBV15|TRBD1
CATSDSGTGVSPLHF
TGTGCCACCAGCGACTCCGGGACAGGGGTTTCACCCCTCCACTTT
>TRBJ1-1|once|TRBV27|NA
CASSFGLNTEAFF
TGTGCCAGCAGTTTCGGTTTGAACACTGAAGCTTTCTTT
>TRBJ1-6|NA|TRBV7-6|NA
CASSLAWGEGSPLHF
TGTGCCAGCAGCTTGGCGTGGGGGGAGGGCTCACCCCTCCACTTT
>TRBJ2-3|NA|TRBV28|NA
CASSSLFSGGQYQGTDTQYF
TGTGCCAGCAGTTCCCTTTTCTCGGGGGGACAATATCAGGGCACAGATACGCAGTATTTT
>TRBJ1-3|NA|TRBV11-3|NA
CASSLSGNTIYF
TGTGCCAGCAGCTTATCTGGAAACACCATATATTTT
>TRBJ1-5|NA|TRBV19|NA
CASSIYSSNQPQHF
TGTGCCAGTAGTATCTATTCTAGCAATCAGCCCCAGCATTTT
>TRBJ1-6|NA|TRBV9|NA
CASSVMSSNSPLHF
TGTGCCAGCAGCGTAATGAGTTCCAATTCACCCCTCCACTTT
>TRBJ1-1|NA|TRBV27|TRBD1
CASSLTGAMNTEAFF
TGTGCCAGCAGCTTGACAGGGGCCATGAACACTGAAGCTTTCTTT
>TRBJ1-1|NA|TRBV28|NA
CASSPGPEAFF
TGTGCCAGCAGCCCAGGACCTGAAGCTTTCTTT
>TRBJ1-2|NA|TRBV5-1|NA
CASSSPGGEGYTF
TGCGCCAGCAGCTCCCCGGGGGGGGAAGGCTACACCTTC
>TRBJ2-1|NA|TRBV9|NA
CASSEDGVSYNEQFF
TGTGCCAGCAGCGAGGACGGGGTCTCCTACAATGAGCAGTTCTTC
>TRBJ1-2|NA|TRBV4-1|NA
CASSQGVDGWWGYTF
TGCGCCAGCAGCCAAGGGGTGGACGGGTGGTGGGGCTACACCTTC
>TRBJ1-2|once|TRBV21-1|NA
CASSKGGGKTNYGYTF
TGTGCCAGCAGCAAAGGGGGAGGTAAGACTAACTATGGCTACACCTTC
>TRBJ2-1|once|TRBV9|TRBD2
CASSARLAGVEQFF
TGTGCCAGCAGCGCCAGACTAGCGGGAGTGGAGCAGTTCTTC
>TRBJ2-2|once|TRBV6-2/TRBV6-3|NA
CASSYIGVPNTGELFF
TGTGCCAGCAGTTACATTGGGGTCCCGAACACCGGGGAGCTGTTTTTT
>TRBJ2-3|NA|TRBV27|NA
CASSFGDTQYF
TGTGCCAGCAGTTTTGGAGATACGCAGTATTTT
>TRBJ1-4|NA|TRBV15|NA
CATSSAQGIGFEKLFF
TGTGCCACCAGCAGTGCACAGGGAATAGGCTTTGAAAAACTGTTTTTT
>TRBJ1-2|NA|TRBV29-1|NA
CSVEDRRIYGYTF
TGCAGCGTTGAAGATCGACGGATCTATGGCTACACCTTC
>TRBJ1-5|NA|TRBV4-1|TRBD1
CASSQEYGTGNYQPQHF
TGCGCCAGCAGCCAAGAGTACGGGACAGGGAATTATCAGCCCCAGCATTTT
>TRBJ2-3|NA|TRBV9|NA
CASSAVEGRTDTQYF
TGTGCCAGCAGCGCGGTGGAGGGGCGCACAGATACGCAGTATTTT
>TRBJ2-3|NA|TRBV3-1/TRBV3-2|TRBD2
CASSLSGGTDTQYF
TGTGCCAGCAGCCTTAGCGGGGGCACAGATACGCAGTATTTT
>TRBJ2-2|NA|TRBV19|TRBD1
CASTKGANTGELFF
TGTGCCAGTACAAAGGGGGCAAACACCGGGGAGCTGTTTTTT
>TRBJ2-1|once|TRBV10-3|TRBD2
CATRPGLAGVNEQFF
TGTGCCACCCGCCCGGGACTAGCGGGGGTCAATGAGCAGTTCTTC
>TRBJ1-5|NA|TRBV7-9|NA
CASSLGDGYQPQHF
TGTGCCAGCAGCTTAGGGGACGGGTATCAGCCCCAGCATTTT
>TRBJ1-1|NA|TRBV11-2|NA
CASSLVQDEAFF
TGTGCCAGCAGCTTAGTGCAGGATGAAGCTTTCTTT
>TRBJ2-1|NA|TRBV7-7|TRBD2
CASSPAGTSGVSYNEQFF
TGTGCCAGCAGCCCGGCCGGGACTAGCGGTGTCTCCTACAATGAGCAGTTCTTC
>TRBJ1-1|once|TRBV18|NA
CASSPTVNTEAFF
TGTGCCAGCTCACCGACAGTGAACACTGAAGCTTTCTTT
>TRBJ1-5|NA|TRBV6-2/TRBV6-3|NA
CASSQQGSNQPQHF
TGTGCCAGCAGCCAACAGGGAAGCAATCAGCCCCAGCATTTT
>TRBJ2-5|NA|TRBV18|TRBD1
CASSPNRGLETQYF
TGTGCCAGCTCACCAAACAGGGGGCTAGAGACCCAGTACTTC
>TRBJ2-1|NA|TRBV5-4|TRBD2
CASSRLLAGDNEQFF
TGTGCCAGCAGCCGCCTACTAGCGGGAGACAATGAGCAGTTCTTC
>TRBJ1-2|NA|TRBV28|NA
CASSPGVQAYGYTF
TGTGCCAGCAGCCCAGGGGTCCAGGCCTATGGCTACACCTTC
>TRBJ1-1|NA|TRBV13|NA
CASSLGLWGVGEAFF
TGTGCCAGCAGCTTAGGCCTCTGGGGAGTGGGCGAAGCTTTCTTT
>TRBJ2-2|NA|TRBV9|TRBD2
CASSVGGLANTGELFF
TGTGCCAGCAGCGTAGGTGGACTAGCGAACACCGGGGAGCTGTTTTTT
>TRBJ2-5|NA|TRBV9|TRBD1
CASSPGTGGWETQYF
TGTGCCAGCAGCCCGGGGACAGGGGGCTGGGAGACCCAGTACTTC
>TRBJ2-2|NA|TRBV6-5|NA
CASSSGELFF
TGTGCCAGCAGCTCCGGGGAGCTGTTTTTT
>TRBJ1-2|NA|TRBV7-2|TRBD1
CASSLDRQGDHGYTF
TGTGCCAGCAGCTTGGATCGACAGGGGGACCATGGCTACACCTTC
>TRBJ1-2|NA|TRBV19|NA
CASSGDLSYTF
TGTGCCAGTAGTGGGGACTTGAGCTACACCTTC
>TRBJ1-1|NA|TRBV27|TRBD1
CASSLSGQGRTEAFF
TGTGCCAGCAGTTTAAGTGGACAGGGGCGAACTGAAGCTTTCTTT
>TRBJ2-3|NA|TRBV19|NA
CASSIGGVKDTQYF
TGTGCCAGTAGTATTGGCGGGGTTAAGGATACGCAGTATTTT